This entry features one TCR beta chain sequence. The clone's antigen remains unknown. No per-base quality is available; no much larger clone lies one base away. Lymph node samples were obtained from the axillary draining lymph nodes of breast cancer patients. V and J lose 5 bases and 2 bases, and a span of 12 bases separates them. The CDR3 sequence holds 14 residues, the cysteine and phenylalanine included. Of the read, only the CDR3 DNA is kept; its 42 bases are in frame from base 1. Taken from the germline V gene, the CDR1 and CDR2 loops are SGHAT and FQNNGV. The sample belongs to a study of breast tumors, draining lymph nodes, adjacent tissues (dated by TCRdb to 2016 to 2018). Turning to the overall study: In breast cancer patients, the study compared the TCR beta repertoires of tumor, adjacent nontumor tissue and axillary lymph nodes. In human breast cancer, the study set out to evaluate how tumor, surrounding tissue and draining lymph node repertoires relate to one another and whether T cells may move between these sites. What the authors observed across the whole study: The similarity between tumor and nontumor tissue repertoires was significantly greater in luminal-like breast cancer than in basal-like breast cancer. The study presented the conclusion that tumor T cells originate in lymph nodes as consistent with a hypothesis, not as something directly demonstrated. Tumor T-cell repertoires showed less diversity than lymph node repertoires and more diversity than nontumor tissue repertoires, and tumor T-cell repertoires showed preferential V and J gene usage. The data were considered consistent with most tumor T cells being derived from the lymph node and subsequently expanding within tumor tissue.

TCRdb records Illumina HiSeq 2000 as the sequencer. Multiplex PCR amplification was used to build the TCR beta chain libraries. The amplified TCR beta chain products were analyzed by high-throughput sequencing. TCRdb reanalyzed the raw reads on its own, using fastp at Q25 for trimming and MiXCR for clone calling, and kept in-frame beta chains. When rows share a CDR3 protein, they turn into one entry using the most common DNA and genes. Within this sample are 75,000 to 100,000 distinct CDR3 sequences, with about 20% of them counted one time only. In total, the top ten clones hold less than 3% of the sample.

The receptor was derived from a female donor with breast cancer. Some clones in this sample may be carry-over from other donors' samples. The sequence is built from TRBV11-2 and TRBJ1-2; TRBD1 is a weak D gene call, 6 bases matching. Sequenced material: axillary lymph node tissue. For the CDR3, the sequence is CASSTRTVNYGYTF. The DNA is TGTGCCAGCAGCACAAGGACAGTCAACTATGGCTACACCTTC. This CDR3, with the reference TRBV11-2 and TRBJ1-2 proteins standing in past its ends, gives the full variable domain EAGVAQSPRYKIIEKRQSVAFWCNPISGHATLYWYQQILGQGPKLLIQFQNNGVVDDSQLPKDRFSAERLKGVDSTLKIQPAKLEDSAVYLCASSTRTVNYGYTFGSGTRLTVV.